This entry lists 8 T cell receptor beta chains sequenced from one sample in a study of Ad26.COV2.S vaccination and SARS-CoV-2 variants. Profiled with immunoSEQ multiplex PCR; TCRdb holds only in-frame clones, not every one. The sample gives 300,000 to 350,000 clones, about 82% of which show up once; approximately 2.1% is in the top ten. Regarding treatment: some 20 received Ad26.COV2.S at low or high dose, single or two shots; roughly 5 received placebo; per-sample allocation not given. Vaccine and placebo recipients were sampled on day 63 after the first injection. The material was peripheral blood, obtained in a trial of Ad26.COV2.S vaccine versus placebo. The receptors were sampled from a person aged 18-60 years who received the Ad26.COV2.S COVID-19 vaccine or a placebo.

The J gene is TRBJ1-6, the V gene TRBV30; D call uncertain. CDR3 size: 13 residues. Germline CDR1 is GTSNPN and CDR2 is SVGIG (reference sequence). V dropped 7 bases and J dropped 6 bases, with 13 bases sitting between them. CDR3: CAFSRAGNSPLHF. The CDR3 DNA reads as TGTGCCTTTTCTAGGGCTGGTAATTCACCCCTCCACTTT.

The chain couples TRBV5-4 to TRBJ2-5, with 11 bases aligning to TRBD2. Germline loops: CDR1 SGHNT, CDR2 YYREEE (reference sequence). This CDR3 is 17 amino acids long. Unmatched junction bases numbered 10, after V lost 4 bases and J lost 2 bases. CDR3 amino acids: CASSVGHSGGGQETQYF. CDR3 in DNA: TGTGCCAGCAGCGTTGGGCATAGCGGGGGGGGGCAAGAGACCCAGTACTTC.

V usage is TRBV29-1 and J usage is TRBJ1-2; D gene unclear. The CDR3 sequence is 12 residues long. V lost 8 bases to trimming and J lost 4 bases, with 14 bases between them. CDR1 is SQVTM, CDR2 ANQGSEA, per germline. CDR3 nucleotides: TGCAGCTCCCTTTTTTCGGGCTATGGCTACACCTTC. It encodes CSSLFSGYGYTF.

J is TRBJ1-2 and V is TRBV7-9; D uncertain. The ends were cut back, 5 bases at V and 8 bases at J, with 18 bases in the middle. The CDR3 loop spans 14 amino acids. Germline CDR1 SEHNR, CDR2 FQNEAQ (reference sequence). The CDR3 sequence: CASSAGLGFLGYTF. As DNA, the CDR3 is TGTGCCAGCAGCGCCGGGTTGGGATTCCTCGGCTACACCTTC. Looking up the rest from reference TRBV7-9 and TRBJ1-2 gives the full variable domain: DTGVSQNPRHKITKRGQNVTFRCDPISEHNRLYWYRQTLGQGPEFLTYFQNEAQLEKSRLLSDRFSAERPKGSFSTLEIQRTEQGDSAMYLCASSAGLGFLGYTFGSGTRLTVV.

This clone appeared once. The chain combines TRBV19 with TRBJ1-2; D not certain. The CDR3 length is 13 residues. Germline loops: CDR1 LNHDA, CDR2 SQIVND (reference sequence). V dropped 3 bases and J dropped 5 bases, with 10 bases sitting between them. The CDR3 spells CASSMAEQYGYTF. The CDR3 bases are TGTGCCAGTAGTATGGCGGAACAGTATGGCTACACCTTC. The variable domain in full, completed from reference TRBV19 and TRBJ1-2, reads DGGITQSPKYLFRKEGQNVTLSCEQNLNHDAMYWYRQDPGQGLRLIYYSQIVNDFQKGDIAEGYSVSREKKESFPLTVTSAQKNPTAFYLCASSMAEQYGYTFGSGTRLTVV.

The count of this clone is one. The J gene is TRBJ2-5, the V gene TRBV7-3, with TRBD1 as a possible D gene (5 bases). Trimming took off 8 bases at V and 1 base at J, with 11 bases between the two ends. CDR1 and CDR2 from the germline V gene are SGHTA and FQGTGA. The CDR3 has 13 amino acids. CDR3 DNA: TGTGCCAGCTCCCCTGGGGCCCAAGAGACCCAGTACTTC. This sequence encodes CASSPGAQETQYF.

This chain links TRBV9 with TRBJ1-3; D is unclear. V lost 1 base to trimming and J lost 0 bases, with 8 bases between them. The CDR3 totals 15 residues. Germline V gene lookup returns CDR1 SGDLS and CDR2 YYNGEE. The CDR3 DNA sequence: TGTGCCAGCAGCGTATTTGAAGTCTCTGGAAACACCATATATTTT. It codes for CASSVFEVSGNTIYF. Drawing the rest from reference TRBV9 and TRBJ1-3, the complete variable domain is DSGVTQTPKHLITATGQRVTLRCSPRSGDLSVYWYQQSLDQGLQFLIQYYNGEERAKGNILERFSAQQFPDLHSELNLSSLELGDSALYFCASSVFEVSGNTIYFGEGSWLTVV.

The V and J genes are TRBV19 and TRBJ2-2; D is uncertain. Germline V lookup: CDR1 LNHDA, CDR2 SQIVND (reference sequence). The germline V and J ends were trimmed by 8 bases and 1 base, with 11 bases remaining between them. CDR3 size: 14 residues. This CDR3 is CASQRQQNTGELFF. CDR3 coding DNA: TGTGCCAGTCAGAGGCAACAGAACACCGGGGAGCTGTTTTTT.